These 15 T cell receptor beta chains originate from one sample sequenced in a study of shared clonotypes between healthy human individuals. The table came from immunoSEQ multiplex PCR; TCRdb's copy has only in-frame clones and leaves some out. The sample lists about 1 million clones, about 80% occurring once. Sequencing used memory CD4+ T cells sorted from blood. Subset in this sample: CD45RA-negative fraction. These receptors all come from a man in his late teens or twenties in good health.

V and J are TRBV6-5 and TRBJ1-6; D is ambiguous. V was trimmed by 6 bases and J by 6 bases, leaving 12 bases between them. The CDR3 has 14 residues. Looked up from germline, CDR1 is MNHEY and CDR2 is SVGAGI. CDR3 amino acids: CASRLGLVNSPLHF. CDR3 DNA sequence: TGTGCCAGCAGACTCGGACTTGTTAATTCACCCCTCCACTTT.

This clone was seen a handful of times. This chain connects TRBV7-7 to TRBJ2-5; TRBD2 matches at 15 bases. The V gene's germline CDR1 is SSHAT and CDR2 FNYEAQ (reference sequence). There are 14 residues in the CDR3. CDR3 DNA: TGTGCTACCGGGACTAGCGGGGGGCGGGAGACCCAGTACTTC. It translates to CATGTSGGRETQYF.

V usage is TRBV7-9 and J usage is TRBJ1-3, with 9 bases fitting TRBD1. Germline loops: CDR1 SEHNR, CDR2 FQNEAQ (reference sequence). The V and J ends lost 3 bases and 1 base, in that order; junction bases with no gene match: 7. This CDR3 comprises 17 residues. The CDR3 reads CASSLGQGTGSGNTIYF. In nucleotides, the CDR3 is TGTGCCAGCAGCTTGGGACAGGGAACTGGTTCTGGAAACACCATATATTTT.

The chain is built from TRBV6-6 and TRBJ2-7; 8 nucleotides agree with TRBD1. Germline V gene lookup returns CDR1 MNHNY and CDR2 SVGAGI (reference sequence). Losses at the gene ends were 7 bases for V and 1 base for J; bases not matched to a gene: 6. The length of the CDR3 is 14 residues. The CDR3 coding sequence is TGTGCCAGCACGGGACAGGCCGAGTCCTACGAGCAGTACTTC. It yields the protein CASTGQAESYEQYF.

The genes are TRBV4-1 and TRBJ1-1; D is unresolved. The CDR3 is made up of 15 amino acids. Trimming removed 4 bases at V and 3 bases at J, with 15 bases between. Germline V gene sequence: CDR1 MGHRA, CDR2 YSYEKL. The CDR3 loop is CASSLPRVKYTEAFF. Written as DNA, the CDR3 is TGCGCCAGCAGCCTCCCTCGGGTCAAGTACACTGAAGCTTTCTTT.

This chain uses TRBV7-2 with TRBJ2-7, with TRBD1 matching over 9 bases. CDR1 and CDR2 from the germline V gene are SGHTA and FQGNSA. This CDR3 region has 14 residues. The junction had 14 bases not matched to a gene; V was cut back by 5 bases and J by 12 bases. The CDR3 loop reads CASSQSYRGLGMYF. The CDR3 coding sequence is TGTGCCAGCAGCCAGTCGTACAGGGGGCTTGGAATGTACTTC.

This clone was detected a few times. The V call is TRBV28, the J call TRBJ2-5; D unresolved. V lost 0 bases, J lost 4 bases, and 15 bases lay in between. Germline loops: CDR1 MDHEN, CDR2 SYDVKM. The length of the CDR3 is 16 residues. The chain's CDR3 is CASSLWGPTRRETQYF. The CDR3 DNA reads as TGTGCCAGCAGTTTATGGGGCCCGACCAGGCGAGAGACCCAGTACTTC. Together with reference TRBV28 and TRBJ2-5, the CDR3 gives the full variable domain: DVKVTQSSRYLVKRTGEKVFLECVQDMDHENMFWYRQDPGLGLRLIYFSYDVKMKEKGDIPEGYSVSREKKERFSLILESASTNQTSMYLCASSLWGPTRRETQYFGPGTRLLVL.

This clone was picked up one time. The rearrangement links TRBV5-1 to TRBJ2-5, with 15 bases matching TRBD2. Trimming cost V 0 bases and J 5 bases; bases outside gene matches: 5. The CDR3 runs 17 residues. Germline V gene lookup returns CDR1 SGHRS and CDR2 YFSETQ. CDR3 sequence reads: CASSLGGTSGRKETQYF. In DNA form, the CDR3 reads TGCGCCAGCAGCTTGGGAGGGACTAGCGGGAGGAAGGAGACCCAGTACTTC. The whole variable domain, remainder taken from reference TRBV5-1 and TRBJ2-5, is KAGVTQTPRYLIKTRGQQVTLSCSPISGHRSVSWYQQTPGQGLQFLFEYFSETQRNKGNFPGRFSGRQFSNSRSEMNVSTLELGDSALYLCASSLGGTSGRKETQYFGPGTRLLVL.

Details on this clone: The sample holds other DNA sequences that translate to the same CDR3. The chain links TRBV6-5 to TRBJ2-2; 10 bases are a match to TRBD1. CDR1 MNHEY and CDR2 SVGAGI come from the germline V gene. CDR3 length equals 14 residues. V was pared by 6 bases and J by 4 bases, with 2 bases of the junction left unmatched. Here the CDR3 DNA reads TGTGCCAGCAGACGGACAGGGGGCACCGGGGAGCTGTTTTTT. This codes for CASRRTGGTGELFF.

The genes are TRBV19 and TRBJ1-5, with a tentative D call TRBD1 (5 bases). Germline CDR1 LNHDA, CDR2 SQIVND (reference sequence). Trimming cost V 6 bases and J 3 bases, with 15 bases left between them. This CDR3 is 15 amino acids long. CDR3 residues: CASRKGSDFNQPQHF. The CDR3 nucleotides are TGTGCCAGTAGAAAGGGGTCGGATTTCAATCAGCCCCAGCATTTT.

The table lists this clone with a few counts. V gene TRBV7-2 combines with J gene TRBJ2-5; 7 bases align to TRBD2. The J call may be in error: the DNA end matches TRBJ2-7 better. The germline CDR1 and CDR2 sequences are SGHTA and FQGNSA. The CDR3 has 12 residues. This CDR3 is CASSYRTSEQYF. The CDR3 nucleotides read TGTGCCAGCAGCTACAGGACTAGCGAGCAGTACTTC.

This chain links TRBV19 with TRBJ1-2; D perhaps matches TRBD1 (6 bases). The CDR3 sequence is 14 residues long. Germline assignment: CDR1 LNHDA and CDR2 SQIVND (reference sequence). Trimming removed 3 bases at V and 7 bases at J, with 15 bases between. The CDR3 bases are TGTGCCAGTAGTATGCGGGGGGCAGATTTTGGCTACACCTTC. It translates to CASSMRGADFGYTF.

The genes are TRBV7-2 and TRBJ2-4; 9 bases are shared with TRBD2. Trimming at V came to 0 bases and at J to 16 bases, leaving 7 bases not matched to a gene. The germline V gene encodes CDR1 SGHTA and CDR2 FQGNSA. This CDR3 has 13 residues. CDR3 in DNA: TGTGCCAGCAGCTTAGCGCCAGGACTAGCGCGTTACTTC. Residues: CASSLAPGLARYF.

This clone was seen more than once but under ten times. The rearrangement uses TRBV5-1 and TRBJ1-2; D may be TRBD1 (6 bases). CDR3 length: 17 residues. V was pared by 4 bases and J by 0 bases, with 19 bases between. CDR1 and CDR2 from the germline V gene are SGHRS and YFSETQ. CDR3 in DNA: TGCGCCAGCAGCGCCGGGGGCTACGGAGGTTCTAACTATGGCTACACCTTC. Protein product: CASSAGGYGGSNYGYTF.

The chain links TRBV30 to TRBJ2-5; possibly TRBD1 for D (6 bases). The CDR3 spans 13 residues. The ends were cut back, 5 bases at V and 4 bases at J, with 14 bases in the middle. Germline V CDR1 and CDR2: GTSNPN, SVGIG (reference sequence). The CDR3 sequence is CAWDLNRAETQYF. In nucleotides, the CDR3 is TGTGCCTGGGACCTCAACAGGGCAGAGACCCAGTACTTC.